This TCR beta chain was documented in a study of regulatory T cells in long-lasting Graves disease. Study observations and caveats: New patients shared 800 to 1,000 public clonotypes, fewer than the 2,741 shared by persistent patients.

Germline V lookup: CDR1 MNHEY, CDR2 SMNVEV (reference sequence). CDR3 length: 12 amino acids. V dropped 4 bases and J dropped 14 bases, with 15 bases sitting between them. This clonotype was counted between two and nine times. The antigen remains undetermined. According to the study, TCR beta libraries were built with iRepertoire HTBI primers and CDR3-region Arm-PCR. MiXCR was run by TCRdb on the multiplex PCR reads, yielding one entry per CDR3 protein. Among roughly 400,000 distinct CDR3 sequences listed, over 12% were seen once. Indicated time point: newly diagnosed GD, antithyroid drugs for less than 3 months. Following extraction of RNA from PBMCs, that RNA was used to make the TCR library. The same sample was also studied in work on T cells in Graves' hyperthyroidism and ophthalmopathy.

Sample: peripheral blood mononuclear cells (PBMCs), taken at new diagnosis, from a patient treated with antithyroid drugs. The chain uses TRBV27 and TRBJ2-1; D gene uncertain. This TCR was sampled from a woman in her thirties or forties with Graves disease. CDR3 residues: CASSSADNWEFF. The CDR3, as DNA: TGTGCCAGCAGTTCCGCAGATAATTGGGAGTTCTTC.